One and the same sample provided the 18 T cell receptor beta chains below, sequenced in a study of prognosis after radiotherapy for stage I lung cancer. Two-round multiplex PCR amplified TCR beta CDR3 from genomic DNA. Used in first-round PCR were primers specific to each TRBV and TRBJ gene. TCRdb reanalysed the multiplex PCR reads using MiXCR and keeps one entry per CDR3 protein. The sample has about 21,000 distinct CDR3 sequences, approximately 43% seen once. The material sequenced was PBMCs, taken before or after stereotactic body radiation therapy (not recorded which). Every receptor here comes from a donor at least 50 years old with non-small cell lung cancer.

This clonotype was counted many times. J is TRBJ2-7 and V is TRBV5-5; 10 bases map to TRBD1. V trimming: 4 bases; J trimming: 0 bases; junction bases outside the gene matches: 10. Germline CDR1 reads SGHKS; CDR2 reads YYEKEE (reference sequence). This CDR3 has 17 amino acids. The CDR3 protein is CASSLLRQGAFSYEQYF. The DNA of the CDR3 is TGTGCCAGCAGCCTCCTAAGACAGGGGGCTTTCTCCTACGAGCAGTACTTC.

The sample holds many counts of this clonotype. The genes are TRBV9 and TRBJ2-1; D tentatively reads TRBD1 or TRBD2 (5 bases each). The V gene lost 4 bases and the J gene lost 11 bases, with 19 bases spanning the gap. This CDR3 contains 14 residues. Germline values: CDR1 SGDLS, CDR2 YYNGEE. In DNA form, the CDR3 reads TGTGCCAGCAGCCAGAGGGACCGAGGGAATAAGCAGTTCTTC. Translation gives CASSQRDRGNKQFF. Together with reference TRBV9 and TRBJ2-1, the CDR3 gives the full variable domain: DSGVTQTPKHLITATGQRVTLRCSPRSGDLSVYWYQQSLDQGLQFLIQYYNGEERAKGNILERFSAQQFPDLHSELNLSSLELGDSALYFCASSQRDRGNKQFFGPGTRLTVL.

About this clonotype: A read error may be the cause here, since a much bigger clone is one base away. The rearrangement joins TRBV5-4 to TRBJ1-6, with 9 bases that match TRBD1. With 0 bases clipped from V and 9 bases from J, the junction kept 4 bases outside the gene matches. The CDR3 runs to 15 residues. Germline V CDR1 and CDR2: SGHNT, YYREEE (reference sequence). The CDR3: CASSLGDRETSPLHF. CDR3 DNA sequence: TGTGCCAGCAGCTTGGGGGACAGGGAGACTTCACCCCTCCACTTT.

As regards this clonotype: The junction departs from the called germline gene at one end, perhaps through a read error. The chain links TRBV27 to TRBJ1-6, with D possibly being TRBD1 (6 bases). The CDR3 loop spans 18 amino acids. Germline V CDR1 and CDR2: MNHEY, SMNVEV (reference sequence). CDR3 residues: CASSSKKWGGAENSTLHF. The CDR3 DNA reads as TGTGCCAGCAGTTCAAAAAAGTGGGGGGGGGCAGAAAATTCAACCCTCCACTTT.

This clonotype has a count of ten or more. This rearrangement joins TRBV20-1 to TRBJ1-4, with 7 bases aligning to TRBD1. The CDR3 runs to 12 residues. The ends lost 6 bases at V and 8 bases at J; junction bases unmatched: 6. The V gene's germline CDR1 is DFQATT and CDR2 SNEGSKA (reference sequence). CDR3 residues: CSARGGFEKLFF. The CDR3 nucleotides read TGCAGTGCCAGGGGGGGTTTCGAAAAACTGTTTTTT.

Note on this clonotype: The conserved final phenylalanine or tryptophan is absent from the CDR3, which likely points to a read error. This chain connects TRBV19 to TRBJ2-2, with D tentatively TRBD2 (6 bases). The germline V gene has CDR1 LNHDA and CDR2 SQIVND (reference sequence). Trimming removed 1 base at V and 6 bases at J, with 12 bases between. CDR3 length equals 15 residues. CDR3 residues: CASSIGLSGAGELFL. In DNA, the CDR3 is TGTGCCAGTAGTATAGGACTATCGGGAGCCGGGGAGCTGTTTCTT.

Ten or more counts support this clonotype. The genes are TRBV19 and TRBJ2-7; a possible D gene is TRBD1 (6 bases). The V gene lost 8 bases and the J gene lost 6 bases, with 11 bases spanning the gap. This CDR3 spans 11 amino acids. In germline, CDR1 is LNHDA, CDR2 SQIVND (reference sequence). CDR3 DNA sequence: TGTGCCAGTGGTACAGGGTCCGAGCAGTACTTC. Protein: CASGTGSEQYF.

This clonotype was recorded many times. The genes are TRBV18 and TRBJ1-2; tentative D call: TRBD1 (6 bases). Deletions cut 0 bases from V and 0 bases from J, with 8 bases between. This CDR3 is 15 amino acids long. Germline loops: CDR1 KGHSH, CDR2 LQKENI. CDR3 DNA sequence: TGTGCCAGCTCACCACCTCCAGGGGCTAACTATGGCTACACCTTC. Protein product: CASSPPPGANYGYTF.

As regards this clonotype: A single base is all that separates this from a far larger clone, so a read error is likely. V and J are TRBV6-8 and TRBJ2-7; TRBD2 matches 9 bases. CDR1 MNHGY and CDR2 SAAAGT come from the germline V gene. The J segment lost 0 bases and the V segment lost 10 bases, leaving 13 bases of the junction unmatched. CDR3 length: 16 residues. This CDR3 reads CAIRASLREGSYEQYF. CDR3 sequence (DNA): TGTGCCATCAGGGCCTCCTTGCGGGAGGGCTCCTACGAGCAGTACTTC.

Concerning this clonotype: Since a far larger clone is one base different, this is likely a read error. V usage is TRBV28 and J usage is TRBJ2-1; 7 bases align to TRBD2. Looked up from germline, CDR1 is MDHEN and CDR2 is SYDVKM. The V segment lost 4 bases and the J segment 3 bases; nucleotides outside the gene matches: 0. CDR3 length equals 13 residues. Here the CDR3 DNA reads TGTGCCAGCAGTTGGACTAGCTACAATGAGCAGTTCTTC. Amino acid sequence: CASSWTSYNEQFF.

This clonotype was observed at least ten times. CDR3 nucleotide sequence: TGTGCCAGTAGTATAGGATTGACAGGGGGCAGGACTGAAGCTTTCTTT. Translation gives CASSIGLTGGRTEAFF. The V call is TRBV19, the J call TRBJ1-1; 10 bases are shared with TRBD1. The germline V gene has CDR1 LNHDA and CDR2 SQIVND (reference sequence). CDR3 length: 16 residues. V trimming: 1 base; J trimming: 5 bases; junction bases outside the gene matches: 7.

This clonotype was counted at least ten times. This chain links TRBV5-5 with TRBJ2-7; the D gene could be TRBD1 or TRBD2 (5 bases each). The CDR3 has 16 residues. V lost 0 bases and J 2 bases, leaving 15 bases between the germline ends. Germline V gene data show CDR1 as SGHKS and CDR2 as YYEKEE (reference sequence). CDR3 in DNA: TGTGCCAGCAGCTTGGGGGGGAGCGTAGACACCTACGAGCAGTACTTC. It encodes CASSLGGSVDTYEQYF.

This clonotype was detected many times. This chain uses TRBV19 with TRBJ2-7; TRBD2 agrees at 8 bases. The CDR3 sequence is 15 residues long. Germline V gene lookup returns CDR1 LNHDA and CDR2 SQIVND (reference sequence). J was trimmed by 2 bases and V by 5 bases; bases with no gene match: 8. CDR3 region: CASSSKREPPYEQYF. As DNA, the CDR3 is TGTGCCAGTAGTTCCAAGCGGGAGCCACCCTACGAGCAGTACTTC.

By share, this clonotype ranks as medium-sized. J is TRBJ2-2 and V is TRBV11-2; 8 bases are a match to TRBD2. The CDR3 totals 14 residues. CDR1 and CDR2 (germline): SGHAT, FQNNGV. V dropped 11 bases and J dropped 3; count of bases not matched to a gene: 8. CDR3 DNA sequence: TGTGCCTGCAAGGCGGGAGGTCACACCGGGGAGCTGTTTTTT. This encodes CACKAGGHTGELFF.

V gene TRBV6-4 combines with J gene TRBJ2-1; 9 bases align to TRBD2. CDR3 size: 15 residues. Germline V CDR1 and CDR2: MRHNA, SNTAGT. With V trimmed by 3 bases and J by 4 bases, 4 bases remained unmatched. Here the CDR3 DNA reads TGTGCCAGCAGTGATTCAGCGGGAGGATACAATGAGCAGTTCTTC. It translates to CASSDSAGGYNEQFF.

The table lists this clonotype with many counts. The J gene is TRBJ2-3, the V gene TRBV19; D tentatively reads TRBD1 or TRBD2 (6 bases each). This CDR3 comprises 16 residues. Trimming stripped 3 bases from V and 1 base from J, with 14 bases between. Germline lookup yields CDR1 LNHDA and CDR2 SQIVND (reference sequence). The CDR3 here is CASSISWRGGTDTQYF. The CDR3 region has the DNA TGTGCCAGTAGTATTTCTTGGAGGGGGGGCACAGATACGCAGTATTTT.

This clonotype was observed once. CDR3 sequence (DNA): TGCAGTGCTAGAGCCCTAGGAATGGTATCCTACAATGAGCAGTTCTTC. It is translated as CSARALGMVSYNEQFF. The chain combines TRBV20-1 with TRBJ2-1; D gene ambiguous. This CDR3 has 16 amino acids. The V end was cut by 1 base, the J end by 1 base, with 14 bases between. CDR1 and CDR2 (germline): DFQATT, SNEGSKA (reference sequence).

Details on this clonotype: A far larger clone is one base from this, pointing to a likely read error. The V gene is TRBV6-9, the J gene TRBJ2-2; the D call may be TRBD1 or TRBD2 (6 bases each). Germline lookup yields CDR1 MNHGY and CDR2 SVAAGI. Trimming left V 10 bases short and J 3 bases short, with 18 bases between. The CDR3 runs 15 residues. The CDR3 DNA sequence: TGTGCCACAAGATGCGGGGACAAATACACCGGGGAGCTGTTTTTT. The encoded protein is CATRCGDKYTGELFF.